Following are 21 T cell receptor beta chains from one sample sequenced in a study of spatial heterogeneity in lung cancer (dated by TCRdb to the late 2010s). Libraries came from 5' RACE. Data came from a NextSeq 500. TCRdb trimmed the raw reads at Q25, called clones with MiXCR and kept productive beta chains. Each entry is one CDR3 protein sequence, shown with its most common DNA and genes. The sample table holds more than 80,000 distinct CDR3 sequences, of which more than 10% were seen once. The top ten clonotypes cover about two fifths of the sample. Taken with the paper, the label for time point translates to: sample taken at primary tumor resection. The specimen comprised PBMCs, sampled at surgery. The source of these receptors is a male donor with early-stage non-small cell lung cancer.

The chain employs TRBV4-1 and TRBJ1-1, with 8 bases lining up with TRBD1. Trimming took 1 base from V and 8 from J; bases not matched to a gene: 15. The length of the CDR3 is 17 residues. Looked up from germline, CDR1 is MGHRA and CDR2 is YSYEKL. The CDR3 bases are TGCGCCAGCAGCCAAGCCCCATCACAGACAGGGGAGGCAGAAGCTTTCTTT. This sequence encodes CASSQAPSQTGEAEAFF.

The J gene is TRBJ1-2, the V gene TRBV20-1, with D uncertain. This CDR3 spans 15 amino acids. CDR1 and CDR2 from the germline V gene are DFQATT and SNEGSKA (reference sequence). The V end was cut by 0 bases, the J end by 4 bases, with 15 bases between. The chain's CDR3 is CSARDTGPSSYGYTF. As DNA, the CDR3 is TGCAGTGCTAGAGACACCGGGCCTTCTAGCTATGGCTACACCTTC.

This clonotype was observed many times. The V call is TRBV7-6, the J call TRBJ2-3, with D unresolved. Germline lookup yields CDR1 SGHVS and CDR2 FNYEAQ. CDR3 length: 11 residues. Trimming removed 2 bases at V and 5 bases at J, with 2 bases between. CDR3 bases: TGTGCCAGCAGCTTAAGAGATACGCAGTATTTT. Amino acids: CASSLRDTQYF.

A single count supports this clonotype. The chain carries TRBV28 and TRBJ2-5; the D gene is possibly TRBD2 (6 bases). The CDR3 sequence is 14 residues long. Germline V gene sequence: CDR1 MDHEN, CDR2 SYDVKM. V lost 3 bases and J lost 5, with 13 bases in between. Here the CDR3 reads CASSLGGVMETQYF. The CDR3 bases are TGTGCCAGCAGTTTGGGGGGTGTAATGGAGACCCAGTACTTC.

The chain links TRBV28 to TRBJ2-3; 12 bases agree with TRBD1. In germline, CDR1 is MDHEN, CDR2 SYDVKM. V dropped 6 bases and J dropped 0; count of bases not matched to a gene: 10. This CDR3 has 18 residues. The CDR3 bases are TGTGCCAGCAGACACCGGGACAGGGGGCGTTCTAGCACAGATACGCAGTATTTT. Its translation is CASRHRDRGRSSTDTQYF.

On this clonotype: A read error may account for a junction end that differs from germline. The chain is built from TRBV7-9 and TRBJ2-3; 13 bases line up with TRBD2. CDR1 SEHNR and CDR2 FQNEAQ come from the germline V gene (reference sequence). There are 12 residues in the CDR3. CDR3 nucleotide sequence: TGTGCCAGCAGCCGGACTAGCGGGGGACTGTACTTT. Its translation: CASSRTSGGLYF.

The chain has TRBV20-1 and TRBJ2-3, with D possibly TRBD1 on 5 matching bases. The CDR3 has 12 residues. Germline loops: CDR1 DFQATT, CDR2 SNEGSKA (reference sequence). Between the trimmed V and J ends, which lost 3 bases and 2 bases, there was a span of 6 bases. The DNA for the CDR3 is TGCAGTGCTAGGACAGCCACAGATACGCAGTATTTT. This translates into CSARTATDTQYF.

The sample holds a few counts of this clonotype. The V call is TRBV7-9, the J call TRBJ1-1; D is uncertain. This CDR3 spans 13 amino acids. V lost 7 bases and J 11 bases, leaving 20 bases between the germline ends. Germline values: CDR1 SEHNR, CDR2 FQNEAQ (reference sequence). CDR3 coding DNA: TGTGCCAGCACCCGGCCGGTAGGCCAGTCCGCTTTCTTT. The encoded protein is CASTRPVGQSAFF. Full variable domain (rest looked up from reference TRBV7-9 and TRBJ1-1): DTGVSQNPRHKITKRGQNVTFRCDPISEHNRLYWYRQTLGQGPEFLTYFQNEAQLEKSRLLSDRFSAERPKGSFSTLEIQRTEQGDSAMYLCASTRPVGQSAFFGQGTRLTVV.

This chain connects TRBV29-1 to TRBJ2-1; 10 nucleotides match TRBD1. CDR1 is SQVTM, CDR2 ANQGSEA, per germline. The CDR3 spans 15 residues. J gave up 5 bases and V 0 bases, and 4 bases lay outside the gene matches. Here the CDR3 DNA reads TGCAGCGTTGAAGATCTGGGGACAGGGGACAATGAGCAGTTCTTC. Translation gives CSVEDLGTGDNEQFF.

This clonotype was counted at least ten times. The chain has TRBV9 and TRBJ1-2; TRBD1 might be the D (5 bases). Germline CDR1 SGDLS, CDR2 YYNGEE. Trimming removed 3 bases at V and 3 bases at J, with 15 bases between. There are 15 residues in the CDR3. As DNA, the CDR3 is TGTGCCAGCAGCGCAATGCAGGGTGCGGACTATGGCTACACCTTC. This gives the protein CASSAMQGADYGYTF.

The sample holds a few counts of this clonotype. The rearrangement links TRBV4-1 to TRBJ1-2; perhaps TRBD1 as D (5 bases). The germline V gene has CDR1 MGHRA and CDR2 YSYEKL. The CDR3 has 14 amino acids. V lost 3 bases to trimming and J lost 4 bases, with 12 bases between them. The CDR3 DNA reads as TGCGCCAGCAGCCACCTGACAGATATCTATGGCTACACCTTC. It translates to CASSHLTDIYGYTF.

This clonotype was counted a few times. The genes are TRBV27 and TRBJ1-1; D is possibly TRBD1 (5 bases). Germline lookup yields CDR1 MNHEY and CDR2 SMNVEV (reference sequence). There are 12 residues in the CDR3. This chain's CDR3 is CAVKTGNTEAFF. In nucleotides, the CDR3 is TGTGCTGTCAAAACAGGGAACACTGAAGCTTTCTTT.

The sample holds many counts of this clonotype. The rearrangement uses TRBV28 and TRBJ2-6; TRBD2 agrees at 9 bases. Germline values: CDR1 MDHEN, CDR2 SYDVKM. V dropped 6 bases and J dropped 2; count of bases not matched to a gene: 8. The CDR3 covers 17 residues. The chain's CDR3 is CASSEAGGKTGANVLTF. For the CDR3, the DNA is TGTGCCAGCAGCGAAGCGGGGGGAAAAACTGGGGCCAACGTCCTGACTTTC.

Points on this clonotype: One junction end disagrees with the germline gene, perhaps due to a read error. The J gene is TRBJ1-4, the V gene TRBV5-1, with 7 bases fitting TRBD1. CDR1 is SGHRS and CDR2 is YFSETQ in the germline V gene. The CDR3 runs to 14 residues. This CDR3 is CAGSPDRLPEKLFF. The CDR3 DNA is TGCGCCGGCAGCCCGGACAGGTTGCCTGAAAAACTGTTTTTT. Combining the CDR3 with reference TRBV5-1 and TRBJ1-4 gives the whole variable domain KAGVTQTPRYLIKTRGQQVTLSCSPISGHRSVSWYQQTPGQGLQFLFEYFSETQRNKGNFPGRFSGRQFSNSRSEMNVSTLELGDSALYLCAGSPDRLPEKLFFGSGTQLSVL.

CDR3 amino acids: CASSHTARVTEETQYF. Written as DNA, the CDR3 is TGCGCCAGCAGTCACACGGCCCGCGTGACAGAAGAGACCCAGTACTTC. The chain couples TRBV23-1 to TRBJ2-5; tentatively, D is TRBD1 (5 bases). TRBV23-1 is known as an ORF, though its function is uncertain. The V and J ends lost 3 bases and 3 bases respectively, with 17 bases between them. The CDR3 spans 16 residues.

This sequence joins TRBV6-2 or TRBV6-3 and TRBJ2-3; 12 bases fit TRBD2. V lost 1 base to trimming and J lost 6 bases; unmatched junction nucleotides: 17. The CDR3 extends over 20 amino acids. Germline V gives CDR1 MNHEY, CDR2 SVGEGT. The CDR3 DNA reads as TGTGCCAGCAGTTACTGGGTCTCCCGGCGACTAGCGGGAGATTTCGATACGCAGTATTTT. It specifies CASSYWVSRRLAGDFDTQYF.

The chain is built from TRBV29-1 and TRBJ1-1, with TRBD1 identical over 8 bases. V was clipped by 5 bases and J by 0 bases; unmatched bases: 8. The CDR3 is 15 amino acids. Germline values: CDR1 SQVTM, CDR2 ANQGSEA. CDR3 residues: CSVTVTGALNTEAFF. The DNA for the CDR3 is TGCAGCGTTACCGTGACAGGGGCCCTGAACACTGAAGCTTTCTTT. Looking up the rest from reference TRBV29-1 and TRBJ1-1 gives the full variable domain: SAVISQKPSRDICQRGTSLTIQCQVDSQVTMMFWYRQQPGQSLTLIATANQGSEATYESGFVIDKFPISRPNLTFSTLTVSNMSPEDSSIYLCSVTVTGALNTEAFFGQGTRLTVV.

CDR3 DNA: TGCGCCAGCAGCCAAGAAGGGCCAGTCGTAGCCAAAAACATTCAGTACTTC. Translating it yields CASSQEGPVVAKNIQYF. The rearrangement uses TRBV4-3 and TRBJ2-4; D is undetermined. V lost 0 bases and J 0 bases, leaving 12 bases between the germline ends. Germline V gene sequence: CDR1 LGHNA, CDR2 YSLEER. CDR3 length: 17 residues.

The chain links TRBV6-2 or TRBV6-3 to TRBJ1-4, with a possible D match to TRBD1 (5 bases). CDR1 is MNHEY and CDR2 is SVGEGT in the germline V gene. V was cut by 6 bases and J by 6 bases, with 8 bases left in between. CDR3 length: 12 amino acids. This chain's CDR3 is CASSGADEKLFF. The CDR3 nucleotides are TGTGCCAGCAGCGGGGCGGATGAAAAACTGTTTTTT.

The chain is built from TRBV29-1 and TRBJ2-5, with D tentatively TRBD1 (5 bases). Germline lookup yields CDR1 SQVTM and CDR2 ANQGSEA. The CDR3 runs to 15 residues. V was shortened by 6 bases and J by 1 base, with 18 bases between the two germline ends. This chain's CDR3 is CSVLRRPQGQETQYF. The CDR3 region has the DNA TGCAGCGTCCTAAGAAGGCCGCAGGGCCAAGAGACCCAGTACTTC.

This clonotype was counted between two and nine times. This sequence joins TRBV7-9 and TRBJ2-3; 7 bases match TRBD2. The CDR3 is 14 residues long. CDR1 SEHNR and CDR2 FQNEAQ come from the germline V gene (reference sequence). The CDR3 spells CAVPAGAVTDTQYF. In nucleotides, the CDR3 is TGTGCAGTACCGGCGGGAGCCGTCACAGATACGCAGTATTTT.